These T cell receptor beta chains were read from a single sample in a study of identical twins. TCRdb re-called the 5' RACE reads through MiXCR, storing one row per CDR3 protein. The table has some 690,000 distinct CDR3 sequences, around 20% seen once; the top ten hold about 4.3%. The same sample was also used in a study of T cells expressing NK-cell markers.

The material sequenced was PBMCs. These receptor sequences come from a woman in her late teens or twenties in good health. The CDR3 runs from the conserved cysteine through the conserved F or W. D genes are given only for firm matches. Size is stated for part of the rows, as once, few or many counts, or as a class when the clone is expanded.

clone size	V gene	J gene	D gene	CDR3 DNA	CDR3 protein
few	TRBV5-5	TRBJ2-5	.	TGTGCCAGCAGACTGGACGCCGCCTCAGTAGGGACCCAGTACTTC	CASRLDAASVGTQYF
.	TRBV3-1	TRBJ2-7	.	TGTGCCAGCAGCCACTCTAGAGCCGAGCAGTACTTC	CASSHSRAEQYF
.	TRBV20-1	TRBJ2-7	TRBD2	TGCAGTGCTAGAGGAAGTGGAAGCGGGAGGGCCGCCGACGAGCAGTACTTC	CSARGSGSGRAADEQYF
few	TRBV28	TRBJ2-6	.	TGTGCCAGCAGTTACACTGGGGGGGGCACTGGGGCCAACGTCCTGACTTTC	CASSYTGGGTGANVLTF
many	TRBV12-3/TRBV12-4	TRBJ1-4	.	TGTGCCAGCAGGGAACAGGAAACTAATGAAAAACTGTTTTTT	CASREQETNEKLFF
.	TRBV7-9	TRBJ2-2	.	TGTGCCAGCAGCTTAACCGGGGCCGACACCGGGGAGCTGTTTTTT	CASSLTGADTGELFF
many	TRBV6-1	TRBJ1-2	.	TGTGCCAGCAGCCAGACAGGACTCGACCTCTATGGCTACACCTTC	CASSQTGLDLYGYTF
few	TRBV20-1	TRBJ2-1	.	TGCAGTGCCAGATGGGGGGCGATGGGCAATGAGCAGTTCTTC	CSARWGAMGNEQFF
many	TRBV5-1	TRBJ2-7	TRBD2	TGCGCCAGCAGCGCCGGGACTACCGAGCAGTACTTC	CASSAGTTEQYF
.	TRBV15	TRBJ2-5	.	TGTGCCACCAGAACTAATAAGGGGCTTCTGAAGGAGACCCAGTACTTC	CATRTNKGLLKETQYF
.	TRBV20-1	TRBJ1-6	.	TGCAGTGCTAGGGTCCTCTCCAATTCACCCCTCCACTTT	CSARVLSNSPLHF
.	TRBV2	TRBJ1-4	TRBD1	TGTGCCAGCCTCAGGGGGCTAGGTGAAAAACTGTTTTTT	CASLRGLGEKLFF
.	TRBV12-3/TRBV12-4	TRBJ1-2	.	TGTGCCAGCGGGATACAGGGCCGCGCTTTCTTTACCTATGGCTACACCTTC	CASGIQGRAFFTYGYTF
.	TRBV7-6	TRBJ2-7	.	TGTGCCAGCAGCCCACGGGCGAGCTTCTACGAGCAGTACTTC	CASSPRASFYEQYF
many	TRBV12-3/TRBV12-4	TRBJ2-1	.	TGTGCCAGCAGGTGGGGACTTTTCAATGAGCAGTTCTTC	CASRWGLFNEQFF
few	TRBV7-2	TRBJ2-7	.	TGTGCCAGCAGCATAGAAGGGACTCTGTGGGGAGAGCAGTACTTC	CASSIEGTLWGEQYF
many	TRBV18	TRBJ2-1	TRBD2	TGTGCCAGCTCACCACCGGGGGTAGCGGGTAACAATGAGCAGTTCTTC	CASSPPGVAGNNEQFF
once	TRBV3-1	TRBJ2-2	.	TGTGCCAGCAGCCGAATAGTCGGGGAGCTGTTTTTT	CASSRIVGELFF
.	TRBV6-1	TRBJ1-1	.	TGTGCCAGCAGGTGGACGGTGAACACTGAAGCTTTCTTT	CASRWTVNTEAFF
.	TRBV9	TRBJ2-1	TRBD2	TGTGCCAGCAGCGTCGGGGGGGACAATGAGCAGTTCTTC	CASSVGGDNEQFF
.	TRBV2	TRBJ2-3	.	TGTGCCGCGACATTTGGAGATACGCAGTATTTT	CAATFGDTQYF
few	TRBV4-3	TRBJ1-2	.	TGCGCCAGCAGCCAAGAGGTGGCGAGGAGGGGCTATGGCTACACCTTC	CASSQEVARRGYGYTF
.	TRBV3-1	TRBJ2-7	.	TGTGCCAGCAGCCAGGGGAACCCCTACGAGCAGTACTTC	CASSQGNPYEQYF